The present T cell receptor beta chain was sequenced within a study of control samples from healthy donors and cancer patients. Per germline, CDR1 MRHNA and CDR2 SNTAGT. The ends lost 5 bases at V and 5 bases at J; junction bases unmatched: 7. This CDR3 contains 14 residues. TCRdb keeps only in-frame clones here, not all; method: immunoSEQ multiplex PCR. The table records under 450,000 clones, around nine tenths of them present only once. The chain couples TRBV6-4 to TRBJ2-5, with TRBD1 matching over 8 bases. This clonotype was obtained from a man aged 40-49 years with head and neck cancer. Sequencing input: PBMCs. CDR3 in amino acids: CASSTQTGVETQYF. The CDR3 DNA reads as TGTGCCAGCAGTACTCAGACAGGGGTGGAGACCCAGTACTTC.